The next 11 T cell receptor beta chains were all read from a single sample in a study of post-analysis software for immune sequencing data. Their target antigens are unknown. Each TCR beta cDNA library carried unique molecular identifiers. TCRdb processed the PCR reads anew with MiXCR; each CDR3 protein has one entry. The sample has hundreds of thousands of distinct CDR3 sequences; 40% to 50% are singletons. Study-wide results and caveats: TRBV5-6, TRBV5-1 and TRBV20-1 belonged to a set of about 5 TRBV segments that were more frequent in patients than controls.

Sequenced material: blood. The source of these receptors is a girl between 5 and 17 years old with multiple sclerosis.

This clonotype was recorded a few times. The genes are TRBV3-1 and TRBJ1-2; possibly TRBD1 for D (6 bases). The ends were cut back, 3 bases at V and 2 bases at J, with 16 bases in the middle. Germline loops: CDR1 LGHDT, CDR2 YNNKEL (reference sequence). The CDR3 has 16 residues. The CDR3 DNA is TGTGCCAGCAGCCAGGGCGGACAGCGCGGAAACTATGGCTACACCTTC. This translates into CASSQGGQRGNYGYTF.

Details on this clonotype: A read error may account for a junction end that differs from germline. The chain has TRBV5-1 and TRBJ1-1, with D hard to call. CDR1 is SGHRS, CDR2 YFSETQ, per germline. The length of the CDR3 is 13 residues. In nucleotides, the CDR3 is TGTGCCAGCAGCTTAGACCTGAACACTGAAGCTTTCTTT. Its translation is CASSLDLNTEAFF.

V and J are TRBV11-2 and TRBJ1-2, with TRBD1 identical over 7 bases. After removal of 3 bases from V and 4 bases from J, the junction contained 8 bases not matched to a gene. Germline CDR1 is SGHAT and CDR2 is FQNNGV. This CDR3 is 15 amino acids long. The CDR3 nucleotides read TGTGCCAGCAGCTTGGATACAGGGGTCCTCTATGGCTACACCTTC. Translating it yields CASSLDTGVLYGYTF.

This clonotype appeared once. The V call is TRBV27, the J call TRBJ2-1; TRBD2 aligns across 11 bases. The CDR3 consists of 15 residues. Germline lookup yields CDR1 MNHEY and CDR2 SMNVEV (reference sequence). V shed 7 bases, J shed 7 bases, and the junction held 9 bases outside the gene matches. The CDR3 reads CASTQGASGRNEQFF. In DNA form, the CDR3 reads TGTGCCAGCACCCAGGGGGCTAGCGGGAGGAATGAGCAGTTCTTC.

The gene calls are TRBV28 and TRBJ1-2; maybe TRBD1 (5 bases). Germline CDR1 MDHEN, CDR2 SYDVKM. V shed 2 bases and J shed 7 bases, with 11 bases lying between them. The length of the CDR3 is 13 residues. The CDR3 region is CASSLGAAAGYTF. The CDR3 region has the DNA TGTGCCAGCAGTTTAGGGGCAGCTGCTGGCTACACCTTC.

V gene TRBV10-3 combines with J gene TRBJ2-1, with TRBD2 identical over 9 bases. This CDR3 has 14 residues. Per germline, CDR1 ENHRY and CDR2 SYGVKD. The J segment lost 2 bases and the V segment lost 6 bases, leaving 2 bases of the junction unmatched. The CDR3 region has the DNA TGTGCCATCAGCCGGACTAGCGCCTACAATGAGCAGTTCTTC. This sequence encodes CAISRTSAYNEQFF.

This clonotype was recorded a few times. The CDR3 is CASSQEGLGQGEDGYTF. The CDR3 nucleotides read TGCGCCAGCAGCCAAGAAGGTCTGGGACAGGGGGAGGATGGCTACACCTTC. This sequence joins TRBV4-1 and TRBJ1-2, with 11 bases lining up with TRBD1. Germline V gene lookup returns CDR1 MGHRA and CDR2 YSYEKL. The CDR3 contains 17 residues. J lost 6 bases, V lost 0 bases, and 9 bases had no gene match.

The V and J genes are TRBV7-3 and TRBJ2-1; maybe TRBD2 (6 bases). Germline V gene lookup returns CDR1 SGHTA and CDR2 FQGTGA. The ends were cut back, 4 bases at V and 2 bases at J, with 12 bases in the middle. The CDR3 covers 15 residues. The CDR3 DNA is TGTGCCAGCAGCTACACCGGGAGCCCCTACAATGAGCAGTTCTTC. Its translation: CASSYTGSPYNEQFF.

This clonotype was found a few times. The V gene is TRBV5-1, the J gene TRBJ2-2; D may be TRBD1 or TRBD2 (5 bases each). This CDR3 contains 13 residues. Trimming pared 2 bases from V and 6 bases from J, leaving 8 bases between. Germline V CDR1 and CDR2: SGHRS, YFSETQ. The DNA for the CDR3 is TGCGCCAGCAGCTTTGGGGGATCCGGGGAGCTGTTTTTT. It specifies CASSFGGSGELFF. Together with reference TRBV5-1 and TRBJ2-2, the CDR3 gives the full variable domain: KAGVTQTPRYLIKTRGQQVTLSCSPISGHRSVSWYQQTPGQGLQFLFEYFSETQRNKGNFPGRFSGRQFSNSRSEMNVSTLELGDSALYLCASSFGGSGELFFGEGSRLTVL.

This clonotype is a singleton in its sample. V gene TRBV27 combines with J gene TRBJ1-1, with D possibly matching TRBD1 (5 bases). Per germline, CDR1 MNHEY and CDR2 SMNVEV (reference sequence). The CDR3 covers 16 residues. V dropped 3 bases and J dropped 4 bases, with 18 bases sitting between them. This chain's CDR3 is CASSFIRGALSTEAFF. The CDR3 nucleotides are TGTGCCAGCAGTTTTATCCGAGGGGCTTTGAGCACTGAAGCTTTCTTT.

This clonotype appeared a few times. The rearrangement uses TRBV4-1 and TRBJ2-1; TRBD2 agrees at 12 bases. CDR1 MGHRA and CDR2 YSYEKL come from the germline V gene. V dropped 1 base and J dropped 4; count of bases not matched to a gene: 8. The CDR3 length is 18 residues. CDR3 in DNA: TGCGCCAGCAGCCAAGCCCTCACCACTAGCGGGGGGTACAATGAGCAGTTCTTC. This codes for CASSQALTTSGGYNEQFF.